These 26 T cell receptor beta chains came from one sample sequenced in a study of OX40 agonist ivuxolimab in advanced cancers. Clones were sequenced by immunoSEQ multiplex PCR, and TCRdb holds only the in-frame ones, with some missing. The sample includes roughly 86,000 clones, 86% of them seen just once. The sequencing here drew on CD4+ or CD8+ T cells sorted from blood, taken in a trial of the OX40 agonist ivuxolimab. The receptor set was obtained from an adult with an advanced solid tumor such as melanoma, head and neck, liver or kidney cancer.

J is TRBJ2-2 and V is TRBV5-1; D may match TRBD1 or TRBD2 (5 bases each). This CDR3 is built from 14 residues. The germline V gene encodes CDR1 SGHRS and CDR2 YFSETQ. Trimming shortened V by 0 bases and J by 8 bases, and 11 bases separated the two germline ends. The CDR3 coding sequence is TGCGCCAGCAGCTTGGGAGGGGCTTCGGGGGAGCTGTTTTTT. Translation gives CASSLGGASGELFF. The variable domain in full, completed from reference TRBV5-1 and TRBJ2-2, reads KAGVTQTPRYLIKTRGQQVTLSCSPISGHRSVSWYQQTPGQGLQFLFEYFSETQRNKGNFPGRFSGRQFSNSRSEMNVSTLELGDSALYLCASSLGGASGELFFGEGSRLTVL.

The V and J genes are TRBV7-2 and TRBJ2-7; D is uncertain. The CDR3 length is 13 residues. With 2 bases removed from V and 4 bases from J, the gap between germline ends came to 9 bases. Germline CDR1 reads SGHTA; CDR2 reads FQGNSA. The CDR3 protein is CASSLSQYYEQYF. The CDR3 bases are TGTGCCAGCAGCTTATCACAGTATTACGAGCAGTACTTC.

The chain recombines TRBV19 with TRBJ1-4; 7 nucleotides line up with TRBD1. J was trimmed by 8 bases and V by 5 bases; bases with no gene match: 8. The CDR3 has 14 amino acids. CDR1 is LNHDA and CDR2 is SQIVND in the germline V gene (reference sequence). Here the CDR3 DNA reads TGTGCCAGTAGTCACCGACAGGGAGTCGAAAAACTGTTTTTT. Protein sequence: CASSHRQGVEKLFF.

CDR3 sequence (DNA): TGTGCCAGCAGCCAAGTGCTAGCGGGGGACGGCGAGCAGTACTTC. It is translated as CASSQVLAGDGEQYF. V gene TRBV5-5 combines with J gene TRBJ2-7; 10 nucleotides match TRBD2. There are 15 residues in the CDR3. V lost 4 bases to trimming and J lost 6 bases; unmatched junction nucleotides: 10. Per germline, CDR1 SGHKS and CDR2 YYEKEE (reference sequence).

This rearrangement joins TRBV5-1 to TRBJ2-7; TRBD1 matches 8 bases. The CDR3 length is 14 residues. J gave up 2 bases and V 4 bases, and 5 bases lay outside the gene matches. Germline-derived CDR1 and CDR2 are SGHRS and YFSETQ. The CDR3 DNA sequence: TGCGCCAGCAGCGATGGACAGGGCACCTACGAGCAGTACTTC. This gives the protein CASSDGQGTYEQYF.

This clone was picked up one time. The chain couples TRBV19 to TRBJ2-3; D is unclear. The V end lost 7 bases, the J end lost 3 bases, and 17 bases lay between the germline ends. CDR1 and CDR2 (germline): LNHDA, SQIVND (reference sequence). The CDR3 consists of 15 residues. The CDR3 nucleotides read TGTGCCAGTACCCCCGGAGTAGGTCTAACAGATACGCAGTATTTT. It yields the protein CASTPGVGLTDTQYF.

The chain employs TRBV19 and TRBJ1-5; D perhaps matches TRBD1 (6 bases). V was pared by 2 bases and J by 1 base, with 6 bases between. The CDR3 extends over 14 amino acids. Germline CDR1 is LNHDA and CDR2 is SQIVND (reference sequence). CDR3 nucleotide sequence: TGTGCCAGTAGTATACAGGGGAGCAATCAGCCCCAGCATTTT. It yields the protein CASSIQGSNQPQHF.

A single count supports this clone. The rearrangement links TRBV5-5 to TRBJ1-2, with 8 bases fitting TRBD1. Trimming removed 3 bases from V and 7 bases from J; junction bases left unmatched: 2. The CDR3 is made up of 12 amino acids. Germline CDR1 and CDR2: SGHKS and YYEKEE (reference sequence). The CDR3 here is CASSSTGVGYTF. The CDR3, as DNA: TGTGCCAGCAGCTCGACAGGGGTTGGCTACACCTTC. Combining the CDR3 with reference TRBV5-5 and TRBJ1-2 gives the whole variable domain DAGVTQSPTHLIKTRGQQVTLRCSPISGHKSVSWYQQVLGQGPQFIFQYYEKEERGRGNFPDRFSARQFPNYSSELNVNALLLGDSALYLCASSSTGVGYTFGSGTRLTVV.

The rearrangement uses TRBV25-1 and TRBJ2-1; TRBD1 or TRBD2 may be the D gene (5 bases each). The ends were cut back, 7 bases at V and 10 bases at J, with 26 bases in the middle. This CDR3 has 16 amino acids. Looked up from germline, CDR1 is MGHDK and CDR2 is SYGVNS. Here the CDR3 reads CASTSRRDGDIGEQFF. The CDR3, as DNA: TGTGCCAGCACCTCAAGACGGGACGGAGACATCGGCGAGCAGTTCTTC.

V usage is TRBV5-1 and J usage is TRBJ2-4; 13 bases are shared with TRBD2. V lost 0 bases, J lost 9 bases, and 6 bases stayed unmatched. The CDR3 is 16 residues long. Germline lookup yields CDR1 SGHRS and CDR2 YFSETQ. CDR3 bases: TGCGCCAGCAGCTTGGTAACTAGCGGGGGGGCGGTCATTCAGTACTTC. Its protein product is CASSLVTSGGAVIQYF.

The chain recombines TRBV18 with TRBJ2-3, with D unclear. This CDR3 comprises 12 residues. From germline, CDR1 is KGHSH and CDR2 LQKENI. Trimming cost V 3 bases and J 3 bases, with 4 bases left between them. The CDR3 loop reads CASSPFTDTQYF. The CDR3 nucleotides read TGTGCCAGCTCACCTTTTACAGATACGCAGTATTTT. Variable domain in full (rest from reference TRBV18 and TRBJ2-3): NAGVMQNPRHLVRRRGQEARLRCSPMKGHSHVYWYRQLPEEGLKFMVYLQKENIIDESGMPKERFSAEFPKEGPSILRIQQVVRGDSAAYFCASSPFTDTQYFGPGTRLTVL.

The CDR3 region is CSVRDSSPTQYF. CDR3 coding DNA: TGCAGCGTCCGGGACAGTTCCCCGACGCAGTATTTT. The rearrangement links TRBV29-1 to TRBJ2-3, with TRBD1 identical over 7 bases. CDR3 length: 12 residues. The J segment lost 9 bases and the V segment lost 6 bases, leaving 9 bases of the junction unmatched. CDR1 is SQVTM and CDR2 is ANQGSEA in the germline V gene.

The rearrangement joins TRBV9 to TRBJ2-3, with TRBD2 matching over 11 bases. Germline lookup yields CDR1 SGDLS and CDR2 YYNGEE. The CDR3 contains 18 residues. With V trimmed by 4 bases and J by 5 bases, 15 bases remained unmatched. The CDR3 DNA sequence: TGTGCCAGCAGCTTTCAGGCCCTAGCGGGAGGTGTTGTAGATACGCAGTATTTT. It yields the protein CASSFQALAGGVVDTQYF.

A few counts support this clone. CDR3 bases: TGCGCCAGCAGTGATAGGGGGCAGGGGGTTCAGCCCCAGCATTTT. Translating gives CASSDRGQGVQPQHF. The J gene is TRBJ1-5, the V gene TRBV10-2; 7 nucleotides agree with TRBD1. Germline values: CDR1 WSHSY, CDR2 SAAADI. V shed 3 bases, J shed 6 bases, and the junction held 8 bases outside the gene matches. The CDR3 runs 15 residues.

The rearrangement uses TRBV14 and TRBJ2-7; the match to TRBD1 covers 7 bases. This CDR3 contains 15 residues. V trimming: 1 base; J trimming: 2 bases; junction bases outside the gene matches: 5. Germline CDR1 SGHDN, CDR2 FVKESK. CDR3 DNA sequence: TGTGCCAGCAGCCAAGGTTTCGGGACAGCCTACGAGCAGTACTTC. Residues: CASSQGFGTAYEQYF.

The rearrangement links TRBV18 to TRBJ1-1, with unresolved D. CDR1 and CDR2 (germline): KGHSH, LQKENI. The CDR3 runs 13 residues. V lost 1 base and J lost 5, with 8 bases in between. The CDR3 DNA sequence: TGTGCCAGCTCACCACAGGGTAAAACTGAAGCTTTCTTT. It specifies CASSPQGKTEAFF.

This rearrangement joins TRBV7-3 to TRBJ2-2; D ambiguous. The V end lost 3 bases, the J end lost 8 bases, and 16 bases lay between the germline ends. Per the germline V gene, CDR1 is SGHTA and CDR2 is FQGTGA. The CDR3 length is 15 residues. The CDR3 DNA reads as TGTGCCAGCAGCTTGGGCGGAACTGCGCAAGGGGAGCTGTTTTTT. Its translation is CASSLGGTAQGELFF.

The chain links TRBV11-3 to TRBJ2-5; 7 bases fit TRBD1. The CDR3 runs to 15 residues. The V segment lost 1 base and the J segment 2 bases; nucleotides outside the gene matches: 4. Germline V lookup: CDR1 SGHNT, CDR2 YENEEA. The chain's CDR3 is CASSLGPGQQETQYF. The CDR3 bases are TGTGCCAGCAGCTTAGGGCCGGGACAGCAAGAGACCCAGTACTTC. Together with reference TRBV11-3 and TRBJ2-5, the CDR3 gives the full variable domain: EAGVVQSPRYKIIEKKQPVAFWCNPISGHNTLYWYLQNLGQGPELLIRYENEEAVDDSQLPKDRFSAERLKGVDSTLKIQPAELGDSAVYLCASSLGPGQQETQYFGPGTRLLVL.

This clone was counted a few times. J is TRBJ2-3 and V is TRBV6-6; 8 bases fit TRBD1. V trimming: 5 bases; J trimming: 2 bases; junction bases outside the gene matches: 3. The CDR3 totals 14 residues. Germline V gives CDR1 MNHNY, CDR2 SVGAGI (reference sequence). CDR3 coding DNA: TGTGCCAGCAGTAAGACAGGGGTCACAGATACGCAGTATTTT. It yields the protein CASSKTGVTDTQYF.

The rearrangement joins TRBV19 to TRBJ2-7; D may be TRBD2 (6 bases). The CDR3 contains 14 residues. Trimming removed 6 bases at V and 7 bases at J, with 19 bases between. Germline V CDR1 and CDR2: LNHDA, SQIVND (reference sequence). CDR3 amino acids: CASRRRDPGGEQYF. DNA for the CDR3: TGTGCCAGTAGACGCCGGGACCCCGGGGGAGAGCAGTACTTC.

This sequence joins TRBV29-1 and TRBJ2-7; TRBD2 agrees at 10 bases. The trim removed 7 bases at V and 1 base at J, leaving 4 bases unmatched. The CDR3 consists of 13 residues. CDR1 is SQVTM and CDR2 is ANQGSEA in the germline V gene. CDR3 protein: CSGGTSESYEQYF. The CDR3 DNA is TGCAGCGGCGGGACTAGCGAGTCCTACGAGCAGTACTTC.

The rearrangement joins TRBV18 to TRBJ1-6, with D unresolved. Trimming took 3 bases from V and 7 from J, leaving 10 bases between them. The germline V gene encodes CDR1 KGHSH and CDR2 LQKENI. The CDR3 consists of 14 residues. DNA for the CDR3: TGTGCCAGCTCACCCAACAAGCAAAATTCACCCCTCCACTTT. Amino acid sequence: CASSPNKQNSPLHF.

The J gene is TRBJ2-1, the V gene TRBV19; 14 nucleotides align to TRBD2. Germline lookup yields CDR1 LNHDA and CDR2 SQIVND (reference sequence). This CDR3 has 17 amino acids. Trimming at V came to 7 bases and at J to 4 bases, leaving 9 bases not matched to a gene. CDR3: CASTLTSGRASYNEQFF. As DNA, the CDR3 is TGTGCCAGTACCCTGACTAGCGGGAGGGCCTCATACAATGAGCAGTTCTTC.

The rearrangement uses TRBV5-6 and TRBJ2-3; 12 positions match TRBD2. Losses at the gene ends were 1 base for V and 9 bases for J; bases not matched to a gene: 6. The CDR3 is 15 residues long. Looked up from germline, CDR1 is SGHDT and CDR2 is YYEEEE. CDR3 sequence: CASSLLLAGGRTQYF. The CDR3 DNA reads TGTGCCAGCAGCTTGTTACTAGCGGGAGGACGGACGCAGTATTTT.

The V and J genes are TRBV19 and TRBJ2-1; 7 positions match TRBD1. The CDR3 runs to 15 residues. Germline V gene data show CDR1 as LNHDA and CDR2 as SQIVND (reference sequence). J lost 8 bases, V lost 4 bases, and 11 bases had no gene match. CDR3 amino acids: CASSTGQFVGDEQFF. CDR3 coding DNA: TGTGCCAGTAGTACGGGACAGTTCGTTGGGGATGAGCAGTTCTTC.

This clone was seen once. This sequence joins TRBV2 and TRBJ2-7; the match to TRBD2 covers 7 bases. The CDR3 length is 13 residues. With 7 bases clipped from V and 7 bases from J, the junction kept 10 bases outside the gene matches. In germline, CDR1 is SNHLY, CDR2 FYNNEI. The CDR3 region is CASNRGGSGEQYF. The DNA for the CDR3 is TGTGCCAGCAACCGCGGGGGTAGTGGGGAGCAGTACTTC.